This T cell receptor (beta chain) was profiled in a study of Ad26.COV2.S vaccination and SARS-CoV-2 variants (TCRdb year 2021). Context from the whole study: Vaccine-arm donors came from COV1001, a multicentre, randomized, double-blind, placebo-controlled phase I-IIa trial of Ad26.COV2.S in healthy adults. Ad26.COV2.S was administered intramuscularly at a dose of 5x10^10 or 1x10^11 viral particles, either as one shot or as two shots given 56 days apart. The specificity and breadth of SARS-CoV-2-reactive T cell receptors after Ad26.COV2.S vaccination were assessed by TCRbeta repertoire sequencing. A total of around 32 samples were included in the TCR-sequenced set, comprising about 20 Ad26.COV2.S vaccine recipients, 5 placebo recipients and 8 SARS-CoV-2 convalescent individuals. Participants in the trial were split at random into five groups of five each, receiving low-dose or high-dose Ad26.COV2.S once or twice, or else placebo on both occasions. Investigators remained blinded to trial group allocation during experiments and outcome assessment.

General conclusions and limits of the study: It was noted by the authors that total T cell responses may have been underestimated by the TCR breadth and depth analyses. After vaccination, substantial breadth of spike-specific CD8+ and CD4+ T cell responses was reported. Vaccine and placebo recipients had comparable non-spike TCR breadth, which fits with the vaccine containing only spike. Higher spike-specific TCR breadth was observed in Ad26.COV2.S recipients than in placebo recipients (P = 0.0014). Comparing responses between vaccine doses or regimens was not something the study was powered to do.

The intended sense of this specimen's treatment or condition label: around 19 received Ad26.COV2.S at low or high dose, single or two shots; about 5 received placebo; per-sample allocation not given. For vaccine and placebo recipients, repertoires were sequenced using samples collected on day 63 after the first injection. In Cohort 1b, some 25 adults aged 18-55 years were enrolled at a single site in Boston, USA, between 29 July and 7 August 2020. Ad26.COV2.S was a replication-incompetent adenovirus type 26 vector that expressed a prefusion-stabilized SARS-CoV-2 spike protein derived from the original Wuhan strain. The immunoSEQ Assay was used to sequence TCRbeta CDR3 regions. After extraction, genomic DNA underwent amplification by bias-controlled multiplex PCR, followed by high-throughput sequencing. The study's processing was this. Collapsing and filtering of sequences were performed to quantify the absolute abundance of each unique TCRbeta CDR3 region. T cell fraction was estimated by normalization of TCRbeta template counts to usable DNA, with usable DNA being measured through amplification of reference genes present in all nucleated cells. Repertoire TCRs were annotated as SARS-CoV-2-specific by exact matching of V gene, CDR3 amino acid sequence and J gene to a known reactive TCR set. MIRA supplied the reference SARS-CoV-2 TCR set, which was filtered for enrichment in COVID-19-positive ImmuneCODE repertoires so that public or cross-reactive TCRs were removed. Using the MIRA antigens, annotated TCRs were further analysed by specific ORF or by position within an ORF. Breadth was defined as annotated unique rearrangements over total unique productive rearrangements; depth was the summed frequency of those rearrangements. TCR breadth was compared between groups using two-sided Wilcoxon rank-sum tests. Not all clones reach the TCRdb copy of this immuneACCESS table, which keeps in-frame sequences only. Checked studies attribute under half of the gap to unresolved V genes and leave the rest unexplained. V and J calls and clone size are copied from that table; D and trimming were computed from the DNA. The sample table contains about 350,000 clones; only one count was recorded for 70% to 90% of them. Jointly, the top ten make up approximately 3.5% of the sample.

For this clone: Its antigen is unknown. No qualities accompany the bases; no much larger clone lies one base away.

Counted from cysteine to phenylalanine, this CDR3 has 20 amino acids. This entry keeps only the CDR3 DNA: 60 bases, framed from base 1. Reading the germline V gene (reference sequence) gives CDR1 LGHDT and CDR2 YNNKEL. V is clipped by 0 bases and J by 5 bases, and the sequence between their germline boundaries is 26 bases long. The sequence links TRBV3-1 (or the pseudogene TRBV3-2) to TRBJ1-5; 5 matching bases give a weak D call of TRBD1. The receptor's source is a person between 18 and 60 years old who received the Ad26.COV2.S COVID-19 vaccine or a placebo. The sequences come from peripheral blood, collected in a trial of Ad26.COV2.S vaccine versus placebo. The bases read TGTGCCAGCAGCCAAGACCACCCCTGGGAGGGGATTAGCTTCGATCAGCCCCAGCATTTT. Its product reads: CASSQDHPWEGISFDQPQHF.